This entry describes one T cell receptor beta chain. Its antigen is currently not known. No much larger clonotype is one base removed from it; base qualities were not supplied. This sample is drawn from a study of CD8+CD57+ T cells in acquired aplastic anemia (dated by TCRdb to the late 2010s). Turning to the overall study: Extracted DNA from sorted CD4+ and CD8+ cells averaged around 3.4 ug, ranging from roughly 0.2 to 30 ug. CD8+CD57+ expansion was defined as a frequency above the mean frequency observed in healthy subjects. What the work shows at the level of the full study, not this receptor alone: Between patients and healthy controls, no significant difference in CD8+ Simpson's diversity was found (P=0.060). Roughly 29 CD8+ CDR3 sequences were found to be shared between patients and controls, but these sequences appeared to be highly expressed in patients and within the immunodominant clones of the patients.

Genomic DNA served as template for TCR beta VDJ combination and CDR3 sequence profiling. An Illumina HiSeq 2000 was the platform used for TCR repertoire sequencing. Concerning the study's data processing: TRBV/TRBJ rearrangement plots, CDR3 size and DJ length profiles, and Simpson's diversity index were used to assess repertoires. The immunodominant clone was defined as the most abundant DNA sequence in deep sequencing data. CDR3 amino acid sequences were checked for sharing across subjects and were also compared against the VDJdb database and published repertoires. TCRdb reanalyzed the raw reads on its own, using fastp at Q25 for trimming and MiXCR for clone calling, and kept in-frame beta chains. Rows with a matching CDR3 protein are joined into one entry that keeps the most common DNA and genes. The V and J calls shown here were made by TCRdb, not taken from the authors' results. The sample table shows 160,000 or so distinct CDR3 sequences, and about 50% are seen once. Roughly 30% of the sample lies in the top ten.

The CDR3 holds 16 amino acids from the cysteine to the phenylalanine. Only CDR3 DNA is held: 48 bases, read in frame from base 1. Compared with germline, V lacks 5 bases and J lacks 12 bases; bases without a gene match: 13. The germline V gene supplies CDR1 SGHTA and CDR2 FQGTGA. Flow cytometry had shown CD8+CD57+ cell expansion in the patients selected for sequencing. Every patient had a diagnosis of severe acquired aplastic anemia based on International Study of Aplastic Anemia and Agranulocytosis and Camitta criteria. No therapy had been received by the patients at the time of blood sampling. The study deep-sequenced TCR repertoires of sorted CD4+ and CD8+ blood T cells from severe aplastic anemia patients and healthy subjects. Patients were enrolled under clinicaltrials.gov protocols 00001620, 01623167, 00001397, 00071045, 00081523 and 00961064 in the USA. Ficoll-Paque density gradient centrifugation was used to isolate peripheral blood mononuclear cells. Before DNA extraction, CD4+ and CD8+ T cells were sorted with FACS or magnetic beads.

The chain is made from TRBV7-3 and TRBJ2-1; 13 bases in the junction line up with TRBD2. The sequence was obtained from a human donor with aplastic anemia. What was sequenced was sorted CD4+, CD8+, or CD8+CD57+ T cells (not recorded which) from PBMCs. The DNA is TGTGCCAGCAGCAGGACTAGCGGGAGTATTCCGGATGGGCAGTTCTTC. Its protein is CASSRTSGSIPDGQFF. The entire variable domain, with the stretches around the CDR3 drawn from the reference TRBV7-3 and TRBJ2-1 proteins, is GAGVSQTPSNKVTEKGKYVELRCDPISGHTALYWYRQSLGQGPEFLIYFQGTGAADDSGLPNDRFFAVRPEGSVSTLKIQRTERGDSAVYLCASSRTSGSIPDGQFFGPGTRLTVL.